The 28 T cell receptor beta chains in this list originate from one sample, sequenced in a study of cytomegalovirus exposure and HLA in healthy donors. Primers included in the PCR were 60 Vbeta and 13 Jbeta primers. Here immunoSEQ multiplex PCR was the method, and the copy in TCRdb shows in-frame clones only, minus some. The table includes about 250,000 clones, roughly 84% detected once. The sample taken for sequencing was PBMCs. Receptors were obtained from a girl aged 2 to 10 in good health and CMV-seronegative.

The count of this clone is one. V usage is TRBV4-1 and J usage is TRBJ2-1, with 7 bases matching TRBD1. CDR3 length equals 15 residues. In germline, CDR1 is MGHRA, CDR2 YSYEKL. The V segment lost 1 base and the J segment 1 base; nucleotides outside the gene matches: 1. The CDR3 DNA is TGCGCCAGCAGCCAAGCGACAGGGTCCTACAATGAGCAGTTCTTC. Protein product: CASSQATGSYNEQFF.

The chain couples TRBV10-1 to TRBJ2-5, with 9 bases lining up with TRBD1. The DNA end favors TRBJ2-7, so the J call may be wrong. The CDR3 is 15 amino acids. Per the germline V gene, CDR1 is WNHNN and CDR2 is SYGVQD (reference sequence). The CDR3 coding sequence is TGCGCCAGCAGTGACCCGGGACAGGGATTGGACGAGCAGTACTTC. Amino acids: CASSDPGQGLDEQYF.

The rearrangement uses TRBV18 and TRBJ1-3, with 7 bases that match TRBD1. V trimming: 2 bases; J trimming: 2 bases; junction bases outside the gene matches: 3. CDR1 is KGHSH, CDR2 LQKENI, per germline. CDR3 length equals 15 residues. The CDR3 protein is CASSPIQGPGNTIYF. CDR3 nucleotides: TGTGCCAGCTCACCAATACAGGGGCCTGGAAACACCATATATTTT.

The V and J genes are TRBV6-5 and TRBJ1-5, with D maybe TRBD1 (5 bases). Germline CDR1 is MNHEY and CDR2 is SVGAGI. The CDR3 length is 15 residues. Trimming removed 6 bases at V and 3 bases at J, with 15 bases between. CDR3 sequence reads: CASRPGSGVNQPQHF. As DNA, the CDR3 is TGTGCCAGCAGACCAGGGTCAGGAGTCAATCAGCCCCAGCATTTT.

CDR3 DNA sequence: TGCGCCAGCAGCCCCCAAGCGGCAGCCACTGAAGCTTTCTTT. It encodes CASSPQAAATEAFF. This sequence joins TRBV5-1 and TRBJ1-1; D gene ambiguous. Trimming took off 4 bases at V and 4 bases at J, with 14 bases between the two ends. This CDR3 is built from 14 residues. The germline V gene has CDR1 SGHRS and CDR2 YFSETQ.

The chain couples TRBV2 to TRBJ2-3, with 12 bases lining up with TRBD2. J gave up 3 bases and V 9 bases, and 4 bases lay outside the gene matches. This CDR3 has 14 residues. The germline V gene encodes CDR1 SNHLY and CDR2 FYNNEI. CDR3 protein: CARTSGRKTDTQYF. As DNA, the CDR3 is TGTGCCAGAACTAGCGGGAGGAAGACAGATACGCAGTATTTT.

Only a few counts were recorded for this clone. V gene TRBV6-5 combines with J gene TRBJ1-2; no reliable D call. The CDR3 length is 13 residues. Trimming removed 2 bases from V and 4 bases from J, with 8 bases in between. Germline CDR1 reads MNHEY; CDR2 reads SVGAGI. This CDR3 reads CASSYDGFYGYTF. The DNA for the CDR3 is TGTGCCAGCAGTTACGACGGGTTCTATGGCTACACCTTC.

The sample holds one count of this clone. The rearrangement joins TRBV9 to TRBJ2-5; 16 nucleotides agree with TRBD2. Looked up from germline, CDR1 is SGDLS and CDR2 is YYNGEE. The CDR3 loop spans 17 amino acids. V dropped 4 bases and J dropped 4; count of bases not matched to a gene: 7. The CDR3 DNA follows: TGTGCCAGCAGCCCCGGGACTAGCGGGGGGGCCTTAGAGACCCAGTACTTC. Encoded protein: CASSPGTSGGALETQYF.

The rearrangement uses TRBV7-9 and TRBJ2-1; TRBD2 matches at 11 bases. CDR1 SEHNR and CDR2 FQNEAQ come from the germline V gene (reference sequence). V gave up 4 bases and J gave up 6 bases; unmatched junction bases: 5. The CDR3 loop spans 15 amino acids. The CDR3 region has the DNA TGTGCCAGCAGCTCTCTAGCGGGGGGACTCAATGAGCAGTTCTTC. Translation gives CASSSLAGGLNEQFF.

This clone was detected only once. This chain links TRBV19 with TRBJ1-2; 7 bases are a match to TRBD1. The V segment lost 8 bases and the J segment 6 bases; nucleotides outside the gene matches: 3. The germline CDR1 and CDR2 sequences are LNHDA and SQIVND (reference sequence). The CDR3 extends over 11 amino acids. The CDR3 nucleotides are TGTGCCAGTTCGACAGGGCATGGCTACACCTTC. Its protein product is CASSTGHGYTF.

This chain connects TRBV4-1 to TRBJ2-5; 10 nucleotides match TRBD2. The germline V gene encodes CDR1 MGHRA and CDR2 YSYEKL. The V and J ends lost 1 base and 2 bases, in that order; junction bases with no gene match: 4. The CDR3 sequence is 16 residues long. CDR3 coding DNA: TGCGCCAGCAGCCAAGGGGTAGCGGGGGGTCAAGAGACCCAGTACTTC. Translation gives CASSQGVAGGQETQYF.

This chain joins TRBV6-5 and TRBJ1-4; 7 bases match TRBD1. CDR1 and CDR2 from the germline V gene are MNHEY and SVGAGI. This CDR3 region has 13 residues. V trimming: 5 bases; J trimming: 3 bases; junction bases outside the gene matches: 0. In DNA form, the CDR3 reads TGTGCCAGCAGTGGGACAGCTAATGAAAAACTGTTTTTT. Amino acids: CASSGTANEKLFF.

This clone was observed a single time. This chain connects TRBV13 to TRBJ2-2; D is unresolved. This CDR3 comprises 16 residues. Trimming left V 1 base short and J 3 bases short, with 12 bases between. In germline, CDR1 is PRHDT, CDR2 FYEKMQ (reference sequence). The CDR3 DNA is TGTGCCAGCAGCTTAGAGCGAGGCGCGGACACCGGGGAGCTGTTTTTT. This translates into CASSLERGADTGELFF.

V and J are TRBV6-1 and TRBJ1-1, with a possible D match to TRBD1 (6 bases). CDR1 is MNHNS, CDR2 SASEGT, per germline. Trimming stripped 7 bases from V and 2 bases from J, with 17 bases between. The CDR3 spans 15 residues. CDR3 sequence reads: CASIRTGQLNTEAFF. As DNA, the CDR3 is TGTGCCAGCATTCGTACTGGACAGCTTAACACTGAAGCTTTCTTT.

V is TRBV25-1 and J is TRBJ2-5; TRBD2 is a possible D gene (6 bases). Looked up from germline, CDR1 is MGHDK and CDR2 is SYGVNS. Trimming took off 1 base at V and 6 bases at J, with 15 bases between the two ends. The CDR3 runs 15 residues. In DNA form, the CDR3 reads TGTGCCAGCAGTGAATCAGGGAAGGGGAGGCAGACCCAGTACTTC. Protein: CASSESGKGRQTQYF.

This clone turned up a few times. At the DNA level, this CDR3 is encoded by other sequences in the same sample as well. V and J are TRBV10-2 and TRBJ2-3, with 9 bases fitting TRBD2. CDR1 WSHSY and CDR2 SAAADI come from the germline V gene. Unmatched junction bases numbered 3, after V lost 2 bases and J lost 3 bases. The CDR3 is 15 residues long. The CDR3 nucleotides are TGCGCCAGCAGTGAGGGGCGGGGGGGGACAGATACGCAGTATTTT. This gives the protein CASSEGRGGTDTQYF.

This clone appeared a single time. This rearrangement joins TRBV2 to TRBJ1-1, with D possibly TRBD1 on 6 matching bases. The CDR3 sequence is 16 residues long. Between the trimmed V and J ends, which lost 6 bases and 1 base, there was a span of 18 bases. CDR1 SNHLY and CDR2 FYNNEI come from the germline V gene. CDR3 residues: CASRAMGGPTNTEAFF. In DNA form, the CDR3 reads TGTGCCAGCAGGGCGATGGGGGGGCCTACGAACACTGAAGCTTTCTTT.

Note on this clone: A junction boundary mismatches the germline segment, possibly from a read error. The same CDR3 also results from other DNA sequences found in this sample. This sequence joins TRBV6-5 and TRBJ1-1, with TRBD1 as a possible D gene (6 bases). The CDR3 contains 13 residues. Germline values: CDR1 MNHEY, CDR2 SVGAGI. The CDR3 is CASSRTVHTEAFF. CDR3 in DNA: TGTGCCAGCAGTCGGACAGTACACACCGAAGCTTTCTTT.

This chain links TRBV7-9 with TRBJ2-1; D gene uncertain. Germline V gene lookup returns CDR1 SEHNR and CDR2 FQNEAQ (reference sequence). Trimming pared 3 bases from V and 0 bases from J, leaving 9 bases between. This CDR3 comprises 15 residues. The CDR3 sequence: CASSLTLSSYNEQFF. The CDR3 DNA reads as TGTGCCAGCAGCTTGACTCTAAGCTCCTACAATGAGCAGTTCTTC.

The rearrangement links TRBV9 to TRBJ1-1; no definite D call. The V end lost 4 bases, the J end lost 5 bases, and 6 bases lay between the germline ends. CDR3 length: 11 amino acids. Germline V CDR1 and CDR2: SGDLS, YYNGEE. The CDR3 region has the DNA TGTGCCAGCAGCCAGAGGACTGAAGCTTTCTTT. Its protein product is CASSQRTEAFF.

The chain carries TRBV4-1 and TRBJ2-5; 12 bases map to TRBD2. V lost 2 bases, J lost 1 base, and 5 bases stayed unmatched. The CDR3 length is 17 residues. Germline values: CDR1 MGHRA, CDR2 YSYEKL. This chain's CDR3 is CASSQRLAGGVQETQYF. CDR3 DNA sequence: TGCGCCAGCAGCCAACGCCTAGCGGGGGGGGTCCAAGAGACCCAGTACTTC.

Only a few counts were recorded for this clone. The V and J genes are TRBV7-6 and TRBJ1-5; D might be TRBD1 (5 bases). Trimming shortened V by 5 bases and J by 6 bases, and 11 bases separated the two germline ends. Germline CDR1 SGHVS, CDR2 FNYEAQ. This CDR3 comprises 13 residues. The CDR3 DNA reads as TGTGCCAGCAGCCTTCTAGGGGTTCAGCCCCAGCATTTT. Protein product: CASSLLGVQPQHF.

The V and J genes are TRBV27 and TRBJ1-1; possible D gene TRBD1, 6 bases. In germline, CDR1 is MNHEY, CDR2 SMNVEV (reference sequence). The CDR3 has 13 amino acids. Trimming cost V 5 bases and J 6 bases, with 13 bases left between them. The CDR3 DNA sequence: TGTGCCAGCAGTCTCACCCGGACAGCTGAAGCTTTCTTT. The encoded protein is CASSLTRTAEAFF.

This chain connects TRBV4-1 to TRBJ2-5; 15 nucleotides align to TRBD2. Germline V gene sequence: CDR1 MGHRA, CDR2 YSYEKL. The CDR3 is 17 residues long. Germline trimming cut 4 bases from V and 4 bases from J; bases unmatched to any gene: 7. CDR3 nucleotide sequence: TGCGCCAGCAGCCTGGGAAGGACTAGCGGGGGGGGAGAGACCCAGTACTTC. Its protein is CASSLGRTSGGGETQYF.

This clone was seen just once. V usage is TRBV5-1 and J usage is TRBJ1-2; D is perhaps TRBD1 (5 bases). V lost 7 bases and J lost 7, with 17 bases in between. The CDR3 sequence is 13 residues long. The germline gives CDR1 SGHRS, CDR2 YFSETQ. CDR3 nucleotides: TGCGCCAGCGGGGCGGCGGCGCGGCGTGGCTACACCTTC. Amino acids: CASGAAARRGYTF. Full variable domain (outside the CDR3, taken from reference TRBV5-1 and TRBJ1-2): KAGVTQTPRYLIKTRGQQVTLSCSPISGHRSVSWYQQTPGQGLQFLFEYFSETQRNKGNFPGRFSGRQFSNSRSEMNVSTLELGDSALYLCASGAAARRGYTFGSGTRLTVV.

About this clone: The junction departs from germline at one end; a sequencing error may be responsible. The chain links TRBV7-9 to TRBJ1-1; 8 bases agree with TRBD1. CDR1 is SEHNR, CDR2 FQNEAQ, per germline (reference sequence). This CDR3 comprises 15 residues. CDR3 bases: TGTTCCAGCAGCTTAGGGACAGGCGGGAACACTGAAGCTTTCTTT. Protein: CSSSLGTGGNTEAFF.

This clone has just a few counts. The genes are TRBV11-2 and TRBJ2-7, with TRBD2 identical over 11 bases. Germline CDR1 reads SGHAT; CDR2 reads FQNNGV. CDR3 length: 15 residues. The J segment lost 0 bases and the V segment lost 3 bases, leaving 1 base of the junction unmatched. The CDR3 protein is CASSFGTSGSYEQYF. CDR3 DNA sequence: TGTGCCAGCAGCTTCGGGACTAGCGGCTCCTACGAGCAGTACTTC.

This chain connects TRBV29-1 to TRBJ2-1; 7 bases fit TRBD2. The CDR3 has 16 residues. CDR1 and CDR2 (germline): SQVTM, ANQGSEA. Trimming cost V 0 bases and J 4 bases; bases outside gene matches: 9. The CDR3 region is CSVEDPLADVYNEQFF. The CDR3 DNA reads TGCAGCGTTGAAGATCCTCTAGCGGACGTTTACAATGAGCAGTTCTTC.